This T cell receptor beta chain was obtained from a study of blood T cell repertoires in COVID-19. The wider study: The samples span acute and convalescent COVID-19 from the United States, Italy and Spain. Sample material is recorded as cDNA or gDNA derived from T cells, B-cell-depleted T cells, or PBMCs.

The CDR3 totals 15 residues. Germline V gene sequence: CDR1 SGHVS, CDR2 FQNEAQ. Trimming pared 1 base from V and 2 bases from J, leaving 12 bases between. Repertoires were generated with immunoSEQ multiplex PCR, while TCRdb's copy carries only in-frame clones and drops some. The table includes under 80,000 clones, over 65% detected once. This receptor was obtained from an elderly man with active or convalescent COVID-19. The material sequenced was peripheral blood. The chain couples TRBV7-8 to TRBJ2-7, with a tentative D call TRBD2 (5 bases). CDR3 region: CASSLDIAPAYEQYF. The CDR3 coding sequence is TGTGCCAGCAGCTTAGATATAGCGCCAGCCTACGAGCAGTACTTC.